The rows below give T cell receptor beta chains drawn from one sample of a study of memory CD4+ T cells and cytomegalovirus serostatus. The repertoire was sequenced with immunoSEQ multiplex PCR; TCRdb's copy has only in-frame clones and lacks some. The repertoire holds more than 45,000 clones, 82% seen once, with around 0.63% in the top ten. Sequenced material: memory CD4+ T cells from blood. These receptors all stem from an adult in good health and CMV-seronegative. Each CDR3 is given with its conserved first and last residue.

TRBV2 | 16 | CASSEQPFSGANVLTF
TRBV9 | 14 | CASSLGTANTEAFF
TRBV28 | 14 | CASRRDRGFYEQYF
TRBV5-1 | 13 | CASSLQGNGELFF
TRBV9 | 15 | CASSPGQGFLGELFF
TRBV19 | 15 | CASSWDRGFTGELFF
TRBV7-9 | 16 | CASSFSTSVRNSPLHF
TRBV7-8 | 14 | CASSKEGRSTEAFF
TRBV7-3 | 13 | CASPQGIYHGYTF
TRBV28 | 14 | CASSWLGDSGRYTF
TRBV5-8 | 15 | CASSLATARAYEQYF
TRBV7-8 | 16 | CASSLALTGGAETQYF
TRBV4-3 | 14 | CASSQGRKSYEQYF
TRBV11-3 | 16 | CASSTSGASGDETQYF
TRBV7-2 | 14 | CASSLAPGVEKLFF
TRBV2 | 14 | CASSARQGTDTQYF
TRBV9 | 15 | CASSATGGTFGGYTF
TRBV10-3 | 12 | CAIGPAWGPQHF
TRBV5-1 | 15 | CASSYHGRGNTEAFF
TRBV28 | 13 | CASSPDRSYGYTF
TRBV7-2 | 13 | CASSLGVFQPQHF
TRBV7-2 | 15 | CASSLDRSNTGELFF
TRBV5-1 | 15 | CASSLEQGGNSPLHF
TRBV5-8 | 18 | CASSGGRGQGPGANVLTF
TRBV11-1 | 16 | CASSLGGTPGGNEQFF
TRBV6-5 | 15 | CASTVGGGRNYGYTF
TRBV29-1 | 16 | CSVETGTGTDNYGYTF
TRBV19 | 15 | CASSMGQGGSDEQFF
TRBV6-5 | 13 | CASSYFLNEKLFF
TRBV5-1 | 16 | CASSLGEEGIGEKLFF
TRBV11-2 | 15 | CASSLRGTSVDTQYF
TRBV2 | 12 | CASNGQGREQYF
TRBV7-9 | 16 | CASSLATGQGGETQYF
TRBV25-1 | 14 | CASRSSGAVDTQYF
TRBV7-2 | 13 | CASSLADVGEQYF
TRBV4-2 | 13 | CASSQSFTDTQYF
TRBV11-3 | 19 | CASSSTTFLAGGPGGELFF
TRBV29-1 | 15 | CSAAGGAGGYNEQFF